This T cell receptor (beta chain) was identified in a study of blood T cell repertoires in COVID-19. Original processing notes: Amplifying reference gene primers gave estimates of nucleated cell counts. Only in-frame clones appear in the TCRdb table, and some are missing; sequencing was by immunoSEQ multiplex PCR. V and J calls and clone size are as listed in that table; D and trimming were resolved from the DNA. The table includes roughly 120,000 clones, about three quarters detected once. Germline V gene sequence: CDR1 GTSNPN, CDR2 SVGIG (reference sequence). V gave up 0 bases and J gave up 4 bases, with 13 bases separating them. The CDR3 length is 15 residues.

The sequence was obtained from a man aged 65 to 79 with acute or convalescent COVID-19. Sequenced: peripheral blood. V is TRBV30 and J is TRBJ1-5; the D gene is possibly TRBD1 (6 bases). The CDR3 DNA is TGTGCCTGGAGTGTCTTCGGGACATGGAATCAGCCCCAGCATTTT. It codes for CAWSVFGTWNQPQHF.